The clone carrying this TCR beta chain was detected many times. TCRdb independently ran MiXCR on the RACE reads; one entry per CDR3 protein. Among 75,000 to 90,000 distinct CDR3 sequences listed, 7.5% to 9% were seen once. The data belong to a study of human T cells and chemical hapten exposure. Time point of the sample: patch test 1, 2 weeks after DPC sensitization. Sample treatment: therapeutic diphenylcyclopropenone sensitization with weekly scalp DPC. V gave up 5 bases and J gave up 4 bases; unmatched junction bases: 4. CDR1 and CDR2 (germline): LNHDA, SQIVND (reference sequence). This CDR3 region has 14 residues.

This sequence was found in a woman in her thirties with alopecia areata. Some clones in this sample may be carry-over from other donors' samples. The J gene is TRBJ2-1, the V gene TRBV19, with TRBD1 matching 8 bases. The sequencing used whole blood, collected in connection with sensitization to the hapten diphenylcyclopropenone (DPC). The CDR3 loop is CASSPDRGYNEQFF. The CDR3 nucleotides read TGTGCCAGTAGTCCCGACAGGGGTTACAATGAGCAGTTCTTC.